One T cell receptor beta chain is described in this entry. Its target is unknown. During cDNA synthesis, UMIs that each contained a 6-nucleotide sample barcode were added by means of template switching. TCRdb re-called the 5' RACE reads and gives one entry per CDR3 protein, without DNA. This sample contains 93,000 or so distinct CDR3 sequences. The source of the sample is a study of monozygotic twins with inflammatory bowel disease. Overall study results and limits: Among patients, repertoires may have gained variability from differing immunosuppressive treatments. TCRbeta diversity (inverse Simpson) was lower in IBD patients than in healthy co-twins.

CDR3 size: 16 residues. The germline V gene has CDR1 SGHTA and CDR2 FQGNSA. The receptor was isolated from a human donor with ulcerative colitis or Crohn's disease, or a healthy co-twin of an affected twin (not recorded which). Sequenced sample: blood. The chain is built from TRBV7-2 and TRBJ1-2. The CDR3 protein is CASSPMAGGANYGYTF.